This T cell receptor (beta chain) derives from a study of OX40 agonist ivuxolimab in advanced cancers. Study-wide background: Of mixed ages from about 20 to 80 and averaging about 65 years, the group was approximately 80% male.

About this clone itself: The antigen is unknown.

Some clones are missing from TCRdb's copy, which holds only in-frame ones; the method was immunoSEQ multiplex PCR. The sample includes fewer than 80,000 clones, about 90% of them seen just once. Findings of the study overall: The study observed clonal expansion of CD4+ and CD8+ blood T cells by week 6 at 0.1 to 3.0 mg/kg. The 0.1-3.0 mg/kg partial responders had among the lowest clonal expansion.

The germline V gene encodes CDR1 LGHNA and CDR2 YSLEER. CDR3 length: 15 residues. Between the trimmed V and J ends, which lost 0 bases and 5 bases, there was a span of 11 bases. The source was CD4+ or CD8+ T cells sorted from blood, collected in a trial of the OX40 agonist ivuxolimab. The sequence derives from an adult with an advanced solid tumor such as melanoma, head and neck, liver or kidney cancer. The chain combines TRBV4-3 with TRBJ2-1; perhaps D is TRBD1 or TRBD2 (6 bases each). This CDR3 is CASSQEKRGDNEQFF. The CDR3 DNA sequence: TGCGCCAGCAGCCAAGAGAAGAGGGGGGACAATGAGCAGTTCTTC.